Described below is a single T cell receptor beta chain sequence and its context. Its antigen remains unknown. The data derive from a study of Ad26.COV2.S vaccination and SARS-CoV-2 variants. Study results and limitations: Spike-specific TCR breadth was greater in vaccine than placebo recipients. The TCR-based breadth and depth measures might underestimate overall T cell responses.

The table came from immunoSEQ multiplex PCR; TCRdb's copy has only in-frame clones and leaves some out. The table has roughly 380,000 clones, just over 90% seen once; the top ten hold 3.5% to 4.5%. Trimming removed 6 bases from V and 7 bases from J, with 18 bases in between. The length of the CDR3 is 14 residues. Germline V gives CDR1 MNHEY, CDR2 SMNVEV (reference sequence). This material consisted of peripheral blood, taken after recovery from COVID-19. The sequence was collected from a human donor who had recovered from COVID-19. The chain has TRBV27 and TRBJ1-2, with a possible D match to TRBD1 (6 bases). The CDR3 region is CASRPPQGIAGYTF. The CDR3 coding sequence is TGTGCCAGCAGGCCACCCCAGGGGATTGCTGGCTACACCTTC.